This T cell receptor (beta chain) was sequenced in a study of T-cell reconstitution after alpha-beta-depleted transplantation in children (dated by TCRdb to between 2015 and 2016). A note on the overall study: Using TCR repertoire profiling, the study followed T-cell immune reconstitution in a quantitative way in children after TCRalphabeta/CD19-depleted allogeneic hematopoietic cell transplantation.

The germline V gene encodes CDR1 SGHTA and CDR2 FQGTGA. V loses 5 bases of germline sequence and J loses 9 bases, and the interval between the two ends is 20 bases. The CDR3 covers 15 residues, taking in both the cysteine and the phenylalanine. This entry keeps only the CDR3 DNA: 45 bases, framed from base 1. The intended sense of this specimen's time point label: day 60 (about 2 months) after transplantation. According to the study, the label for this sample's treatment or condition signals: allogeneic hematopoietic cell transplantation with graft depleted of TCRalphabeta T cells and CD19 B cells. Transplant recipients were children who received TCRalphabeta/CD19-depleted allogeneic hematopoietic cell grafts. The paper as a whole reports these results and caveats: The frequencies of hyperexpanded clones fell over the following months, and after one year, T-cell counts and TCRbeta diversity were mostly attributed to newly produced T cells. The apparently early alphabetaT-cell count recovery about two months after transplant was reportedly dependent on only several hundred rapidly expanded clones derived from non-depleted graft cells. In some patients, the high TCRbeta diversity seen at day 60 was put down to recipient T cells and intrathymic progenitors that had survived conditioning.

Library prep was done by PCR. These reads were obtained on an Illumina HiSeq 2500. To normalize quantification of the TCRbeta repertoire, the TCR libraries were built with molecular barcoding that relied on unique molecular identifiers. The raw public reads went through TCRdb reprocessing: fastp at Q25, MiXCR clone calling, in-frame beta chains kept. Each entry is one CDR3 protein sequence, shown with its most common DNA and genes. This sample comprises roughly 100,000 distinct CDR3 sequences, approximately 6% of them detected only once. In total, the top ten clones hold about 6% of the sample. This clonotype came up many times. There is no known antigen for this receptor. Base-call qualities are not available, and no considerably larger clone is one nucleotide away.

This sequence originates from a female patient aged 2-10 years who had a stem cell transplant for Fanconi anemia, so the T cells may come from the graft donor. Recombination connected TRBV7-3 to TRBJ2-1, and possibly TRBD2, on 5 matching bases. Sequenced here: PBMCs, mostly from graft donor cells, sampled 60 days after TCRalphabeta/CD19-depleted stem cell transplant. The CDR3 protein: CASSKDLRAGGEQFF. The DNA reads as follows: TGTGCCAGCAGCAAAGATCTGAGGGCAGGAGGTGAGCAGTTCTTC.